This note documents a single T cell receptor (beta chain) sequence. Its antigen remains unknown. This CDR3 is 20 amino acids long. Germline V gene sequence: CDR1 SGHVS, CDR2 FNYEAQ. With 8 bases clipped from V and 0 bases from J, the junction kept 21 bases outside the gene matches. Samples with a second dose at about 4 or about 12 weeks were pooled together. The sample is drawn from a study of T cell responses to AZD1222 COVID-19 vaccine. Study results and caveats: Spike regions recognized by vaccine-associated CD4 TCRs spanned the protein, led by 160-218 and 743-854. None of the repertoires were sampled until the peak T cell response had passed.

Only in-frame clones appear in the TCRdb table, and some are missing; sequencing was by immunoSEQ multiplex PCR. The table lists around 180,000 clones, approximately 94% of them singletons, with roughly 1.7% in the top ten. This clonotype originated in an adult who received the AZD1222 COVID-19 vaccine. The chain joins TRBV7-6 to TRBJ1-5; 8 bases map to TRBD1. The sample here was peripheral blood, taken 28 days after the second AZD1222 dose. The CDR3 DNA reads as TGTGCCAGCCTGTACCCCCGGACAGGGTATGGGCTATATAGCAATCAGCCCCAGCATTTT. This gives the protein CASLYPRTGYGLYSNQPQHF.